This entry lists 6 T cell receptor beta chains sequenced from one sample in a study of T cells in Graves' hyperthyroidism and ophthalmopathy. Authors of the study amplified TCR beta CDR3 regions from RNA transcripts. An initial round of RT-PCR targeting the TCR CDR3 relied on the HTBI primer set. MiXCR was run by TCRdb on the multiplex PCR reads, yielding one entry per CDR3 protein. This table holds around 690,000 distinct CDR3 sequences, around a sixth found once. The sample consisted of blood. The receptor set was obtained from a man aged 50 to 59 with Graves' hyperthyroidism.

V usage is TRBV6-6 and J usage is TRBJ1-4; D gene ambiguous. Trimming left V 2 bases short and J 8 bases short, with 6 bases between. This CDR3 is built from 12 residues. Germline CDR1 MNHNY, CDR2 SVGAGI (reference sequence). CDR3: CASSYMEEKLFF. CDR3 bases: TGTGCCAGCAGTTACATGGAGGAAAAACTGTTTTTT.

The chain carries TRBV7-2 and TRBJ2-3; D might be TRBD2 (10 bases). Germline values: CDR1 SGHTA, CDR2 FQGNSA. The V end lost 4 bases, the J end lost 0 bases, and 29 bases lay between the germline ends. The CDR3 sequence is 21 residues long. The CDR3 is CASSSSMTGGRTSGSTDTQYF. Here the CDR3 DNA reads TGTGCCAGCAGCTCCTCGATGACAGGGGGTCGGACTAGCGGCAGCACAGATACGCAGTATTTT. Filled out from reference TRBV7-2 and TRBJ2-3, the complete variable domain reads GAGVSQSPSNKVTEKGKDVELRCDPISGHTALYWYRQSLGQGLEFLIYFQGNSAPDKSGLPSDRFSAERTGGSVSTLTIQRTQQEDSAVYLCASSSSMTGGRTSGSTDTQYFGPGTRLTVL.

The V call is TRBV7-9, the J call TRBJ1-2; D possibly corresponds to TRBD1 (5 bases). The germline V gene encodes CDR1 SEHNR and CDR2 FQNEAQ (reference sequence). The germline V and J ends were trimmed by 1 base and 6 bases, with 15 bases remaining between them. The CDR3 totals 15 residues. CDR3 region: CASSLGLGTADGYTF. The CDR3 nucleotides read TGTGCCAGCAGCTTAGGGTTAGGGACCGCCGATGGCTACACCTTC. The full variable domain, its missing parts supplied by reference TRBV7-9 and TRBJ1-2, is DTGVSQNPRHKITKRGQNVTFRCDPISEHNRLYWYRQTLGQGPEFLTYFQNEAQLEKSRLLSDRFSAERPKGSFSTLEIQRTEQGDSAMYLCASSLGLGTADGYTFGSGTRLTVV.

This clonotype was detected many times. This CDR3 reads CASSDALLAKNIQYF. The CDR3 nucleotides are TGTGCCAGCAGCGACGCACTACTAGCCAAAAACATTCAGTACTTC. This sequence joins TRBV3-1 and TRBJ2-4; D uncertain. Trimming cost V 5 bases and J 0 bases, with 11 bases left between them. CDR1 is LGHDT, CDR2 YNNKEL, per germline (reference sequence). The CDR3 contains 15 residues.

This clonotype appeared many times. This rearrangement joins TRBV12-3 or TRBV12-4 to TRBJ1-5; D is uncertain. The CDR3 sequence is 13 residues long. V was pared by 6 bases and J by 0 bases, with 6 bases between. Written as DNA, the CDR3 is TGTGCCAGCAGCCAGAGTAGCAATCAGCCCCAGCATTTT. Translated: CASSQSSNQPQHF.

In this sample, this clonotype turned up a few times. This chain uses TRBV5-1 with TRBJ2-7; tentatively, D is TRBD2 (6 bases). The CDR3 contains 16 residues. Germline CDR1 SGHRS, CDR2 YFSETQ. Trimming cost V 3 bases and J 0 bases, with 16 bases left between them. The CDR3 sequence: CASSWAGGTSSYEQYF. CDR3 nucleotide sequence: TGCGCCAGCAGCTGGGCTGGCGGGACCAGCTCCTACGAGCAGTACTTC. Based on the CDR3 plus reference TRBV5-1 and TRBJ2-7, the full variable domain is KAGVTQTPRYLIKTRGQQVTLSCSPISGHRSVSWYQQTPGQGLQFLFEYFSETQRNKGNFPGRFSGRQFSNSRSEMNVSTLELGDSALYLCASSWAGGTSSYEQYFGPGTRLTVT.